This record concerns one T cell receptor (beta chain) sequence. Its target is unknown. The data originate from a study of identifying expanded T cells in peripheral blood. Study-level findings and limits: About 1.2 clones differed between technical replicates, versus about 16 and 19 over time.

Trimming took 7 bases from V and 10 from J, leaving 14 bases between them. CDR3 size: 13 residues. CDR1 is MNHNS, CDR2 SASEGT, per germline. TCRdb keeps only in-frame clones here, not all; method: immunoSEQ multiplex PCR. The data show around 100,000 clones, roughly 88% seen once. No infections or other immune events were documented during collection. V is TRBV6-1 and J is TRBJ1-6; perhaps TRBD1 as D (6 bases). This receptor was identified in a person aged 18 to 75 in good health. Input material: blood. Here the CDR3 reads CASTGQWKSPLHF. CDR3 nucleotides: TGTGCCAGCACTGGACAGTGGAAATCACCCCTCCACTTT.